This is a list of T cell receptor beta chains from one sample in a study of blood T cell repertoires in COVID-19. Method: immunoSEQ multiplex PCR; TCRdb's copy keeps in-frame clones and lacks some. The sample comprises about 210,000 clones, 84% of which are singletons, and approximately 8.1% rests with the top ten. Source material: peripheral blood. These receptors came from a woman in her forties or fifties with active or convalescent COVID-19. CDR3s include the opening cysteine and the closing phenylalanine or tryptophan. D genes are given only for firm matches. Only some rows state a clone size, as once, few, many or a class for expanded clones.

j_call: TRBJ1-2; clone_size: .; d_call: .; v_call: TRBV30; cdr3_aa: CAWSRQVPYYGYTF; cdr3_nt: TGTGCCTGGAGCCGCCAGGTGCCCTACTATGGCTACACCTTC
j_call: TRBJ2-1; clone_size: .; d_call: TRBD2; v_call: TRBV24-1; cdr3_aa: CATSSQRGPYNEQFF; cdr3_nt: TGTGCCACCAGTAGCCAGCGGGGGCCCTACAATGAGCAGTTCTTC
j_call: TRBJ1-2; clone_size: .; d_call: .; v_call: TRBV5-1; cdr3_aa: CASSLESDYGYTF; cdr3_nt: TGCGCCAGCAGCTTGGAGTCAGACTATGGCTACACCTTC
j_call: TRBJ2-6; clone_size: few; d_call: .; v_call: TRBV30; cdr3_aa: CAWSTGSGANVLTF; cdr3_nt: TGTGCCTGGAGCACAGGGTCAGGGGCCAACGTCCTGACTTTC
j_call: TRBJ2-3; clone_size: .; d_call: .; v_call: TRBV28; cdr3_aa: CASSLSPEADTQYF; cdr3_nt: TGTGCCAGCAGTTTATCCCCCGAGGCGGATACGCAGTATTTT
j_call: TRBJ1-5; clone_size: .; d_call: .; v_call: TRBV11-2; cdr3_aa: CASSLDLGGGRNQPQHF; cdr3_nt: TGTGCCAGCAGCTTAGACCTGGGCGGGGGTCGCAATCAGCCCCAGCATTTT
j_call: TRBJ2-1; clone_size: once; d_call: TRBD2; v_call: TRBV19; cdr3_aa: CASSIDAPGLVPFF; cdr3_nt: TGTGCCAGTAGTATAGATGCCCCAGGACTAGTGCCGTTCTTC
j_call: TRBJ2-2; clone_size: .; d_call: TRBD1; v_call: TRBV29-1; cdr3_aa: CSVAGTGRPGELFF; cdr3_nt: TGCAGCGTCGCCGGGACAGGAAGGCCAGGGGAGCTGTTTTTT
j_call: TRBJ1-4; clone_size: .; d_call: .; v_call: TRBV19; cdr3_aa: CASSNRFEKLFF; cdr3_nt: TGTGCCAGTAGTAATCGGTTTGAAAAACTGTTTTTT
j_call: TRBJ1-2; clone_size: .; d_call: TRBD1; v_call: TRBV28; cdr3_aa: CASSLRDRGRVGYGYTF; cdr3_nt: TGTGCCAGCAGTTTAAGGGACAGGGGGCGTGTGGGCTATGGCTACACCTTC
j_call: TRBJ2-3; clone_size: .; d_call: TRBD1; v_call: TRBV5-1; cdr3_aa: CASSLNRGPDTQYF; cdr3_nt: TGCGCCAGCAGCTTGAACAGGGGGCCGGATACGCAGTATTTT
j_call: TRBJ2-5; clone_size: .; d_call: TRBD1; v_call: TRBV23-1; cdr3_aa: CASRGNRGQGVQETQYF; cdr3_nt: TGCGCCAGCAGAGGCAACAGGGGACAGGGGGTACAAGAGACCCAGTACTTC
j_call: TRBJ2-1; clone_size: .; d_call: .; v_call: TRBV2; cdr3_aa: CASSGNREQFF; cdr3_nt: TGTGCCAGCAGTGGGAACAGGGAGCAGTTCTTC
j_call: TRBJ1-2; clone_size: .; d_call: .; v_call: TRBV11-2; cdr3_aa: CASSRTASGYTF; cdr3_nt: TGTGCCAGCAGCAGGACAGCGAGTGGCTACACCTTC
j_call: TRBJ1-4; clone_size: .; d_call: TRBD1; v_call: TRBV6-5; cdr3_aa: CASSSDRGYEKLFF; cdr3_nt: TGTGCCAGCAGCTCGGACAGGGGATATGAAAAACTGTTTTTT
j_call: TRBJ2-1; clone_size: .; d_call: TRBD1; v_call: TRBV28; cdr3_aa: CASSSRPGQGRDEQFF; cdr3_nt: TGTGCCAGCAGTTCTCGTCCGGGACAGGGGAGGGATGAGCAGTTCTTC
j_call: TRBJ1-1; clone_size: once; d_call: .; v_call: TRBV28; cdr3_aa: CASSFGAMGEAFF; cdr3_nt: TGTGCCAGCAGTTTTGGGGCAATGGGTGAAGCTTTCTTT
j_call: TRBJ1-4; clone_size: .; d_call: .; v_call: TRBV12-5; cdr3_aa: CASGLTGFYEKLFF; cdr3_nt: TGTGCTAGTGGTTTGACCGGGTTTTATGAAAAACTGTTTTTT
j_call: TRBJ1-1; clone_size: .; d_call: TRBD1; v_call: TRBV18; cdr3_aa: CASSHTGTGNTEAFF; cdr3_nt: TGTGCCAGCTCACACACCGGGACAGGGAACACTGAAGCTTTCTTT
j_call: TRBJ2-5; clone_size: .; d_call: .; v_call: TRBV5-1; cdr3_aa: CASSPLLQETQYF; cdr3_nt: TGCGCCAGCAGCCCGCTGCTACAAGAGACCCAGTACTTC
j_call: TRBJ1-5; clone_size: .; d_call: TRBD1; v_call: TRBV28; cdr3_aa: CASSFSNRGHQPQHF; cdr3_nt: TGTGCCAGCAGTTTCTCCAACAGGGGGCATCAGCCCCAGCATTTT
j_call: TRBJ2-2; clone_size: .; d_call: .; v_call: TRBV29-1; cdr3_aa: CSVEGRQITGELFF; cdr3_nt: TGCAGCGTTGAAGGGAGACAGATCACCGGGGAGCTGTTTTTT
j_call: TRBJ2-2; clone_size: .; d_call: .; v_call: TRBV11-2; cdr3_aa: CASSFPGTKNTGELFF; cdr3_nt: TGTGCCAGCAGCTTCCCTGGGACAAAGAACACCGGGGAGCTGTTTTTT
j_call: TRBJ1-4; clone_size: once; d_call: .; v_call: TRBV27; cdr3_aa: CASSPLGGGEKLFF; cdr3_nt: TGTGCCAGCAGCCCTCTGGGGGGTGGGGAAAAACTGTTTTTT
j_call: TRBJ1-1; clone_size: .; d_call: TRBD1; v_call: TRBV19; cdr3_aa: CASRPPTGANTEAFF; cdr3_nt: TGTGCCAGTAGACCCCCGACAGGGGCTAACACTGAAGCTTTCTTT
j_call: TRBJ2-5; clone_size: .; d_call: TRBD2; v_call: TRBV24-1; cdr3_aa: CATSDRLAGGQETQYF; cdr3_nt: TGTGCCACCAGTGATCGACTAGCGGGGGGCCAAGAGACCCAGTACTTC